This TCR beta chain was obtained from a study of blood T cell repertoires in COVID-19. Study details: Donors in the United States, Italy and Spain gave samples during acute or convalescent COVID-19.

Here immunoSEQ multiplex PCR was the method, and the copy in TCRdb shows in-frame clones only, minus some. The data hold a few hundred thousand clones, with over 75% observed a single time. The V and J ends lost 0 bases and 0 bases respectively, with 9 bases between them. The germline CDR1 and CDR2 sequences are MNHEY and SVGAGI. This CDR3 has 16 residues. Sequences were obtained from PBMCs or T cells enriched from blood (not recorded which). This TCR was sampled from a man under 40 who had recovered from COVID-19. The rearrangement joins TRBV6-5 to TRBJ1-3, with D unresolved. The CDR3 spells CASSYSLQNSGNTIYF. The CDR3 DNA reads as TGTGCCAGCAGTTACTCGTTACAGAACTCTGGAAACACCATATATTTT.